The rows below give T cell receptor beta chains drawn from one sample of a study of shared clonotypes between healthy human individuals. Libraries were prepared by immunoSEQ multiplex PCR; TCRdb keeps only in-frame clonotypes and omits some of them. The table includes some 1 million clones, more than 60% detected once. Sequencing used memory CD4+ T cells sorted from blood. Receptors were obtained from a man younger than 35 in good health. The CDR3 runs from the conserved cysteine through the conserved F or W. The order of the fields is V gene, D gene, J gene, clone size, CDR3 DNA, CDR3 protein. The D gene is left open where the match is weak. Not all rows give a size; the values are once, few, many and, for expanded clones, a class.

>TRBV5-4|-|TRBJ2-1|-
TGTGCCAGCAGCACGGGGATGGGGGATTTTAACAATGAGCAGTTCTTC
CASSTGMGDFNNEQFF
>TRBV5-5|-|TRBJ1-5|-
TGTGCCAGCAGCCCCAACCTGGGTACGAATAGCAATCAGCCCCAGCATTTT
CASSPNLGTNSNQPQHF
>TRBV2|TRBD1|TRBJ2-7|-
TGTGCCAGCAGTGGACAGGGGGGAAGAATGGGGCAGTACTTC
CASSGQGGRMGQYF
>TRBV5-1|-|TRBJ2-7|-
TGCGCCAGCAGCTTGGCACAGGGAAGCGGCTACGAGCAGTACTTC
CASSLAQGSGYEQYF
>TRBV5-6|-|TRBJ1-5|-
TGTGCCAGCAGCTTGAGAGCAGGGGTTAATCAGCCCCAGCATTTT
CASSLRAGVNQPQHF
>TRBV19|TRBD2|TRBJ2-5|-
TGTGCCAGTAGTATAACGACTAGCTGGGAGACCCAGTACTTC
CASSITTSWETQYF
>TRBV2|-|TRBJ2-1|-
TGTGCCAGCAGTGCAGGGTTACTCTCCTACAATGAGCAGTTCTTC
CASSAGLLSYNEQFF
>TRBV10-2|-|TRBJ1-1|-
TGCGCCAGCAGTGAAACAGGAGTGACTGAAGCTTTCTTT
CASSETGVTEAFF
>TRBV7-2|-|TRBJ1-3|-
TGTGCCAGCAGCTCACGGGACTCGAAAAGTGGCTCTGGAAACACCATATATTTT
CASSSRDSKSGSGNTIYF
>TRBV5-1|TRBD1|TRBJ1-2|-
TGCGCCAGCAGCTCCGGGACAGGGAAATTTGAAGGCTACACCTTC
CASSSGTGKFEGYTF
>TRBV27|TRBD1|TRBJ1-4|-
TGTGCCAGCAGTCCCGGGACAGTAAATGAAAAACTGTTTTTT
CASSPGTVNEKLFF
>TRBV10-1|-|TRBJ2-3|-
TGCGCCAGCAGTGAGTGGAGCGGGCTCACAGATACGCAGTATTTT
CASSEWSGLTDTQYF
>TRBV29-1|-|TRBJ2-3|-
TGCAGCGGATCGGGCCTTGTAGAGGCTACGCAGTATTTT
CSGSGLVEATQYF
>TRBV2|-|TRBJ1-1|once
TGTGCCAGCAGTGAAGCTCCCTGGGGTGAAGCTTTCTTT
CASSEAPWGEAFF
>TRBV2|-|TRBJ2-4|-
TGTGCCAGCAGTGAGTCTAACGGGGGAGGCAAAAACATTCAGTACTTC
CASSESNGGGKNIQYF
>TRBV28|-|TRBJ2-7|-
TGTGCCAGCAGTTTACTTACAGGGTCCATGGGCGAGCAGTACTTC
CASSLLTGSMGEQYF
>TRBV28|-|TRBJ2-3|few
TGTGCCAGCACGGGGCTTTACACAGATACGCAGTATTTT
CASTGLYTDTQYF
>TRBV19|-|TRBJ2-3|-
TGTGCCAGTAGTATAGAATCTAGCGCGAATACGCAGTATTTT
CASSIESSANTQYF
>TRBV29-1|-|TRBJ2-5|few
TGCAGCGTTAAACAAGAGACCCAGTACTTC
CSVKQETQYF
>TRBV18|-|TRBJ2-6|-
TGTGCCAGCTCACCACCCGCCTCTGGGGCCAACGTCCTGACTTTC
CASSPPASGANVLTF
>TRBV7-9|TRBD1|TRBJ2-6|-
TGTGCCAGCAGCCCTAGGACAGGGGCTGGGGCCAACGTCCTGACTTTC
CASSPRTGAGANVLTF
>TRBV19|-|TRBJ2-4|many
TGTGCCAGTAGTATCGGCCTAGCCAAAAACATTCAGTACTTC
CASSIGLAKNIQYF
>TRBV15|-|TRBJ1-1|-
TGTGCCACCAGCCCAAGAGCCCAGGGGAACACTGAAGCTTTCTTT
CATSPRAQGNTEAFF
>TRBV6-5|-|TRBJ1-2|-
TGTGCCAGCAGTTACCTGGCAGGCTATGGCTACACCTTC
CASSYLAGYGYTF
>TRBV11-2|-|TRBJ2-3|many
TGTGCCAGCAGTAGGGGGGCCTTCACAGATACGCAGTATTTT
CASSRGAFTDTQYF
>TRBV5-4|TRBD2|TRBJ2-3|-
TGTGCCAGCAGCATGCGACTAGCGGGATCCACAGATACGCAGTATTTT
CASSMRLAGSTDTQYF
>TRBV5-1|-|TRBJ1-1|few
TGCGCCAGCAGCCGCGGAGGGTCCGCTGAAGCTTTCTTT
CASSRGGSAEAFF
>TRBV5-1|TRBD2|TRBJ2-3|-
TGCGCCAGCAGCCCCGGGACTAGCGGGAGAAGAGGCACAGATACGCAGTATTTT
CASSPGTSGRRGTDTQYF
>TRBV5-1|-|TRBJ1-2|once
TGCGCCAGCAGCTTAAACCAACAGGGCGACTATGGCTACACCTTC
CASSLNQQGDYGYTF
>TRBV7-2|-|TRBJ2-1|-
TGTGCCAGCAGCGTTCAGGGTTACAATGAGCAGTTCTTC
CASSVQGYNEQFF
>TRBV4-1|-|TRBJ2-7|-
TGCGCCAGCAGCCAAGAAAATGGCTACGAGCAGTACTTC
CASSQENGYEQYF
>TRBV2|-|TRBJ2-1|-
TGTGCCAGCAGCGCCGGGGGCGGTTCCCAGCGTAATGAGCAGTTCTTC
CASSAGGGSQRNEQFF
>TRBV19|TRBD1|TRBJ2-2|-
TGTGCCAGTAGTATAGTTTACCGGGACAGGGTGAACACCGGGGAGCTGTTTTTT
CASSIVYRDRVNTGELFF
>TRBV5-1|-|TRBJ1-1|once
TGCGCCAGCAGCGCCACCGGGATTAACACTGAAGCTTTCTTT
CASSATGINTEAFF
>TRBV30|-|TRBJ2-2|-
TGTGCCTGGAGTGCCTTACTAAAGGGGACCACCGGGGAGCTGTTTTTT
CAWSALLKGTTGELFF
>TRBV11-2|-|TRBJ1-1|once
TGTGCCAGCAGCTTAGGGCTCCTAGGAGGAGCTTTCTTT
CASSLGLLGGAFF
>TRBV5-1|TRBD1|TRBJ2-5|once
TGCGCCAGCAGCTTGCCGACCACCGGGACAGGGGCCGAGACCCAGTACTTC
CASSLPTTGTGAETQYF
>TRBV5-1|TRBD1|TRBJ2-7|-
TGCGCCAGCAGCTTAGGGCAGGGGGTTTATGACGAGCAGTACTTC
CASSLGQGVYDEQYF
>TRBV2|-|TRBJ2-1|once
TGTGCCAGCAGTGAAGCCATTCCCAATGAGCAGTTCTTC
CASSEAIPNEQFF
>TRBV9|-|TRBJ1-1|-
TGTGCCAGCCGCCCCCTGATGTTCACTGAAGCTTTCTTT
CASRPLMFTEAFF
>TRBV7-2|-|TRBJ2-7|many
TGTGCCAGCAGCCAACCCCTAAGCGGCTTCTCCTACGAGCAGTACTTC
CASSQPLSGFSYEQYF
>TRBV7-2|-|TRBJ1-1|-
TGTGCCAGCAGCTTAGAGTCCTACACTGAAGCTTTCTTT
CASSLESYTEAFF
>TRBV5-1|TRBD2|TRBJ2-5|-
TGCGCCAGCAGCTTTCCTAGCGGGGGTATGGAGACCCAGTACTTC
CASSFPSGGMETQYF
>TRBV9|-|TRBJ2-7|-
TGTGCCAGCAGCTCGTCGGGGACGGCCCCCTACGAGCAGTACTTC
CASSSSGTAPYEQYF
>TRBV7-7|-|TRBJ2-1|-
TGTGCTAGCAGTCACCCGGGTCAGAATGAGCAGTTCTTC
CASSHPGQNEQFF
>TRBV4-2|TRBD2|TRBJ2-2|-
TGTGCCAGCAGCCAAGGAAGGACTAGCGGGGGACCCACCGGGGAGCTGTTTTTT
CASSQGRTSGGPTGELFF